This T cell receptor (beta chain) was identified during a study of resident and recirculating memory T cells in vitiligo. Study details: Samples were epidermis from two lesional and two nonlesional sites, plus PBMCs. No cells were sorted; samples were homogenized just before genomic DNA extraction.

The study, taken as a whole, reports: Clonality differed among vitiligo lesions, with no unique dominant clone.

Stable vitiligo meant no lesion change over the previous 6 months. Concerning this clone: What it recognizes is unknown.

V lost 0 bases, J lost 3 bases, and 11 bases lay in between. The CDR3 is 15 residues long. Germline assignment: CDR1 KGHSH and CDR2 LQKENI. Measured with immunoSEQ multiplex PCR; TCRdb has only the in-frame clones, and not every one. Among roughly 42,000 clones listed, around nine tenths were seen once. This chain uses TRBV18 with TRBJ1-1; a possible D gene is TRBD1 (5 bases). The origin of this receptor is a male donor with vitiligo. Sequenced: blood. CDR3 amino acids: CASSPPNAGDTEAFF. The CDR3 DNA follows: TGTGCCAGCTCACCACCGAATGCGGGGGACACTGAAGCTTTCTTT.